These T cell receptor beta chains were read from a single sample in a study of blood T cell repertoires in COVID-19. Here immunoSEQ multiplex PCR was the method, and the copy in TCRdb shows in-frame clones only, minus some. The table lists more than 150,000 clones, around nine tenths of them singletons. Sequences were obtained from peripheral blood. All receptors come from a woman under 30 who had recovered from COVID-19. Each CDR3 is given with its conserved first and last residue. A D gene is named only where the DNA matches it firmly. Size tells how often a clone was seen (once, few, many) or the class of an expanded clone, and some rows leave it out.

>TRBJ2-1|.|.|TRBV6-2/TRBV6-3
CASSYRKPGNSEQFF
TGTGCCAGCAGTTACCGGAAACCGGGAAACAGTGAGCAGTTCTTC
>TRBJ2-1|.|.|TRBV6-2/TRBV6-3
CASSYTSWRSNEQFF
TGTGCCAGCAGTTATACTAGCTGGAGGTCCAATGAGCAGTTCTTC
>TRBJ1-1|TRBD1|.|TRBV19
CASSTKGQATEAFF
TGTGCCAGTAGTACAAAAGGACAGGCCACTGAAGCTTTCTTT
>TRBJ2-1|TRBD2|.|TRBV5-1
CASSLAFTSGSPGIYNEQFF
TGCGCCAGCAGCTTGGCCTTTACTAGCGGGAGTCCCGGGATCTACAATGAGCAGTTCTTC
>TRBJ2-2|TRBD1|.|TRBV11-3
CASSLVVGQGVTGELFF
TGTGCCAGCAGCTTAGTAGTCGGGCAGGGGGTGACCGGGGAGCTGTTTTTT
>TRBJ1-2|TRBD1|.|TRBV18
CASSPGTGEGYTF
TGTGCCAGCTCACCCGGAACAGGGGAAGGCTACACCTTC
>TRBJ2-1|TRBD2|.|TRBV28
CASASGSKYEQFF
TGTGCCAGCGCTAGCGGGAGTAAGTATGAGCAGTTCTTC
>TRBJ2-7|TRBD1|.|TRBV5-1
CASSPRTGEGYEQYF
TGCGCCAGCAGCCCCAGGACAGGGGAGGGATACGAGCAGTACTTC
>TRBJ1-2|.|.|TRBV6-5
CASSADSFNYGYTF
TGTGCCAGCAGCGCTGATAGCTTCAACTATGGCTACACCTTC
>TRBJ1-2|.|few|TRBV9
CASSGLRGTYGYTF
TGTGCCAGCAGCGGCCTTCGGGGGACCTATGGCTACACCTTC
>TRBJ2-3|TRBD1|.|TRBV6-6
CASSSNDRVNTDTQYF
TGTGCCAGCAGTTCCAACGACAGGGTAAACACAGATACGCAGTATTTT
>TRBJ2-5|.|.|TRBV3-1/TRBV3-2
CASSQDPVGGETQYF
TGTGCCAGCAGCCAAGATCCCGTTGGAGGGGAGACCCAGTACTTC
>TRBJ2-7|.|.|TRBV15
CATSRGLVGGPYEQYF
TGTGCCACCAGCAGAGGGCTTGTCGGGGGACCATACGAGCAGTACTTC
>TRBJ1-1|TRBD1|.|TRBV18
CASSPSTGRNTEAFF
TGTGCCAGCTCACCGTCGACAGGGAGGAACACTGAAGCTTTCTTT
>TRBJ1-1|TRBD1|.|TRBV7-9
CASSLQGGRVAFF
TGTGCCAGCAGCCTACAGGGGGGTCGTGTAGCTTTCTTT
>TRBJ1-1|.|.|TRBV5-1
CASSLHDMGRMNTEAFF
TGCGCCAGCAGCTTGCACGACATGGGCAGGATGAACACTGAAGCTTTCTTT
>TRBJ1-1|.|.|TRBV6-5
CASRRGATEAFF
TGTGCCAGCAGAAGGGGCGCGACTGAAGCTTTCTTT
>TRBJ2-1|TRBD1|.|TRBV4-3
CASSQDLDRGGINEQFF
TGCGCCAGCAGCCAAGATTTAGACAGGGGCGGAATCAATGAGCAGTTCTTC
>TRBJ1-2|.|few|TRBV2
CASSEDRELYGYTF
TGTGCCAGCAGTGAAGACAGGGAACTCTATGGCTACACCTTC
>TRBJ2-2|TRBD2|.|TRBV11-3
CASSFRTSGRTNTGELFF
TGTGCCAGCAGCTTTCGGACTAGCGGGAGGACCAACACCGGGGAGCTGTTTTTT
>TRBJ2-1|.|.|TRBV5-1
CASSLELEQFF
TGCGCCAGCAGCTTGGAGCTCGAGCAGTTCTTC
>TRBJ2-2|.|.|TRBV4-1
CASTKNTGELFF
TGCGCCAGCACCAAGAACACCGGGGAGCTGTTTTTT
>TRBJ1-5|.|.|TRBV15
CATSRPRRGINQPQHF
TGTGCCACCAGCAGACCCCGCAGGGGTATCAATCAGCCCCAGCATTTT
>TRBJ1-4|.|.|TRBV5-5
CASSLENRVAEKLFF
TGTGCCAGCAGCTTGGAGAACAGAGTAGCGGAAAAACTGTTTTTT
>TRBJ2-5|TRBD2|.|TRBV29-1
CSVVLAGVAETQYF
TGCAGCGTTGTCCTAGCGGGAGTGGCAGAGACCCAGTACTTC
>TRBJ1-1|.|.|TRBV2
CASSEHLNTEAFF
TGTGCCAGCAGTGAACATTTGAACACTGAAGCTTTCTTT
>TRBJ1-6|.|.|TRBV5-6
CASSPDKQSSYNSPLHF
TGTGCCAGCAGCCCGGACAAGCAAAGCTCCTATAATTCACCCCTCCACTTT
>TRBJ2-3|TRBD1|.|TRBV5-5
CASSGARQGSTDTQYF
TGTGCCAGCAGCGGGGCAAGACAGGGGTCGACAGATACGCAGTATTTT
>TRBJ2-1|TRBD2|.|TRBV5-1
CASSLGSGSYNEQFF
TGCGCCAGCAGCTTGGGTAGCGGGAGCTACAATGAGCAGTTCTTC